These 20 T cell receptor beta chains came from one sample sequenced in a study of blood T cells in healthy people across ages. Together with a sample-barcoded 5' primer, a J-beta primer mix was included in a second PCR lasting about 7 to 11 cycles. TCRdb reprocessed the 5' RACE reads via MiXCR and lists one record per CDR3 protein. Of over 1.5 million distinct CDR3 sequences listed, about 49% were seen once; the top ten hold less than 2.5%. The sequencing input was blood. The receptors come from a woman aged 40 to 50 in good health.

J is TRBJ2-4 and V is TRBV6-5; TRBD1 aligns across 8 bases. With V trimmed by 6 bases and J by 7 bases, 5 bases remained unmatched. CDR1 is MNHEY and CDR2 is SVGAGI in the germline V gene. There are 13 residues in the CDR3. The CDR3 DNA reads TGTGCCAGCAGGGACAGGGATCGTAACATTCAGTACTTC. This translates into CASRDRDRNIQYF.

The chain has TRBV4-3 and TRBJ2-7, with D tentatively TRBD2 (6 bases). Trimming took 0 bases from V and 0 from J, leaving 12 bases between them. The CDR3 totals 16 residues. Germline V gives CDR1 LGHNA, CDR2 YSLEER. DNA for the CDR3: TGCGCCAGCAGCCAAGAAGGAAGCGGGTACTCCTACGAGCAGTACTTC. This gives the protein CASSQEGSGYSYEQYF.

In its sample, this clonotype was seen once. The junction does not match germline at one end; this may be a read error. The rearrangement uses TRBV20-1 and TRBJ2-1; D remains ambiguous. The CDR3 consists of 15 residues. CDR1 and CDR2 (germline): DFQATT, SNEGSKA (reference sequence). The CDR3 region has the DNA TGCAGCGCTAGAGATGTGAGTTACACCATCAATGAGCAGTTCTTC. Translating gives CSARDVSYTINEQFF.

The gene calls are TRBV20-1 and TRBJ2-1, with 11 nucleotides matching TRBD2. V trimming: 4 bases; J trimming: 7 bases; junction bases outside the gene matches: 12. Germline-derived CDR1 and CDR2 are DFQATT and SNEGSKA (reference sequence). The CDR3 has 16 amino acids. The CDR3 nucleotides read TGCAGTGCTATTAAAACTAGCGGGGGCCTAGGGAATGAGCAGTTCTTC. Translated: CSAIKTSGGLGNEQFF.

This clonotype came up a few times. The rearrangement uses TRBV2 and TRBJ2-7, with 9 bases fitting TRBD1. After removal of 6 bases from V and 2 bases from J, the junction contained 5 bases not matched to a gene. CDR1 and CDR2 from the germline V gene are SNHLY and FYNNEI. The CDR3 consists of 14 residues. Here the CDR3 reads CASRAGTGPYEQYF. The CDR3 DNA sequence: TGTGCCAGCAGGGCCGGGACAGGGCCCTACGAGCAGTACTTC.

The chain has TRBV29-1 and TRBJ1-1; 9 bases align to TRBD1. CDR1 and CDR2 from the germline V gene are SQVTM and ANQGSEA. V trimming: 7 bases; J trimming: 1 base; junction bases outside the gene matches: 4. This CDR3 contains 13 residues. The CDR3 sequence: CSAGTGSNTEAFF. The CDR3 nucleotides read TGCAGCGCCGGGACAGGGTCGAACACTGAAGCTTTCTTT.

The chain carries TRBV15 and TRBJ1-4, with 8 bases identical to TRBD1. V dropped 5 bases and J dropped 8; count of bases not matched to a gene: 7. This CDR3 is 14 amino acids long. Germline CDR1 LNHNV, CDR2 YYDKDF (reference sequence). The CDR3 here is CATSPGTGGEKLFF. CDR3 nucleotides: TGTGCCACCAGCCCAGGGACAGGAGGGGAAAAACTGTTTTTT.

This clonotype was found a few times. V usage is TRBV14 and J usage is TRBJ2-3; TRBD1 matches 9 bases. The CDR3 is 16 amino acids. Germline V CDR1 and CDR2: SGHDN, FVKESK. V lost 4 bases and J lost 2; bases outside the gene matches: 7. Written as DNA, the CDR3 is TGTGCCAGCAGCCCGACAGGGGGGCTTGTCACAGATACGCAGTATTTT. Its translation: CASSPTGGLVTDTQYF.

The CDR3 region has the DNA TGTGCCAGCAGTTCAGGGGGACAGACCGTATACTCCTACGAGCAGTTCTTC. This gives the protein CASSSGGQTVYSYEQFF. This chain connects TRBV28 to TRBJ2-1; 7 bases agree with TRBD1. In germline, CDR1 is MDHEN, CDR2 SYDVKM. V lost 4 bases, J lost 10 bases, and 19 bases stayed unmatched. CDR3 length equals 17 residues.

This clonotype was found a few times. The chain recombines TRBV6-5 with TRBJ2-6; D may be TRBD1 or TRBD2 (6 bases each). Germline-derived CDR1 and CDR2 are MNHEY and SVGAGI. Trimming took 2 bases from V and 0 from J, leaving 17 bases between them. The CDR3 spans 19 residues. CDR3 DNA: TGTGCCAGCAGTTACGCCAACCCGGGGGCTAGCTCTGGGGCCAACGTCCTGACTTTC. It is translated as CASSYANPGASSGANVLTF.

This clonotype showed up just a few times. DNA of the CDR3: TGCGCCAGCAGCCAAGATCATTGGGGGGCGGATGAAAAACTGTTTTTT. As protein: CASSQDHWGADEKLFF. V gene TRBV4-3 combines with J gene TRBJ1-4; the D gene is possibly TRBD1 (6 bases). Germline V gives CDR1 LGHNA, CDR2 YSLEER. CDR3 size: 16 residues. V dropped 0 bases and J dropped 6 bases, with 14 bases sitting between them.

This clonotype was counted between two and nine times. This sequence joins TRBV7-8 and TRBJ2-4; D is possibly TRBD2 (7 bases). The CDR3 sequence is 15 residues long. Germline CDR1 SGHVS, CDR2 FQNEAQ. Trimming left V 5 bases short and J 1 base short, with 12 bases between. The CDR3 region is CASSPEGGAKNIQYF. DNA of the CDR3: TGTGCCAGCAGCCCTGAGGGGGGGGCCAAAAACATTCAGTACTTC. Supplemented by reference TRBV7-8 and TRBJ2-4, the full variable domain reads GAGVSQSPRYKVAKRGQDVALRCDPISGHVSLFWYQQALGQGPEFLTYFQNEAQLDKSGLPSDRFFAERPEGSVSTLKIQRTQQEDSAVYLCASSPEGGAKNIQYFGAGTRLSVL.

V usage is TRBV7-9 and J usage is TRBJ2-1, with no clear D. The CDR3 contains 12 residues. The germline V gene has CDR1 SEHNR and CDR2 FQNEAQ (reference sequence). Trimming removed 4 bases at V and 10 bases at J, with 11 bases between. CDR3: CASSSVWAEQFF. The DNA for the CDR3 is TGTGCCAGCAGCTCTGTCTGGGCAGAGCAGTTCTTC.

The rearrangement uses TRBV12-3 or TRBV12-4 and TRBJ2-1, with 7 bases identical to TRBD1. CDR3 length: 14 residues. Unmatched junction bases numbered 11, after V lost 7 bases and J lost 8 bases. CDR3 in amino acids: CASNFRTGFDEQFF. CDR3 DNA: TGTGCCAGCAATTTCCGGACAGGTTTCGATGAGCAGTTCTTC.

This clonotype was observed a few times. CDR3 coding DNA: TGTGCCAGCAGTCGACTAGCGGGGGTTTCCATTCAGTACTTC. Translation gives CASSRLAGVSIQYF. V gene TRBV6-2 or TRBV6-3 combines with J gene TRBJ2-4, with 12 bases lining up with TRBD2. Germline V gene data show CDR1 as MNHEY and CDR2 as SVGEGT. This CDR3 has 14 residues. J was trimmed by 9 bases and V by 5 bases; bases with no gene match: 5.

This clonotype has just a few counts. The rearrangement joins TRBV13 to TRBJ2-5; 7 bases line up with TRBD1. Trimming cost V 5 bases and J 3 bases; bases outside gene matches: 9. The CDR3 length is 15 residues. CDR1 and CDR2 (germline): PRHDT, FYEKMQ (reference sequence). CDR3 in DNA: TGTGCCAGCAGCCCAGTCGGGCAGGGGGAAGAGACCCAGTACTTC. It encodes CASSPVGQGEETQYF.

CDR3 region: CANGSPAGGKYNEQFF. The CDR3 bases are TGTGCCAACGGATCGCCCGCGGGGGGGAAATACAATGAGCAGTTCTTC. The rearrangement links TRBV6-5 to TRBJ2-1, with 9 bases that match TRBD2. This CDR3 has 16 residues. V lost 10 bases to trimming and J lost 4 bases; unmatched junction nucleotides: 14. Germline CDR1 is MNHEY and CDR2 is SVGAGI.

The chain carries TRBV4-3 and TRBJ1-2; unclear D gene. Looked up from germline, CDR1 is LGHNA and CDR2 is YSLEER. The V end was cut by 0 bases, the J end by 6 bases, with 14 bases between. This CDR3 has 15 amino acids. CDR3 nucleotides: TGCGCCAGCAGCCAAGAGGTCGGGTTGTCCCATGGCTACACCTTC. This codes for CASSQEVGLSHGYTF.

This chain connects TRBV4-1 to TRBJ2-5; no reliable D call. Trimming cost V 0 bases and J 2 bases, with 10 bases left between them. Germline CDR1 reads MGHRA; CDR2 reads YSYEKL. The CDR3 covers 15 residues. CDR3 bases: TGCGCCAGCAGCCAAGATCAAAGAAGGCAAGAGACCCAGTACTTC. As protein: CASSQDQRRQETQYF.

The table lists this clonotype with a few counts. V and J are TRBV20-1 and TRBJ2-7; D perhaps matches TRBD2 (7 bases). The germline V gene has CDR1 DFQATT and CDR2 SNEGSKA (reference sequence). CDR3 length: 13 residues. Trimming removed 0 bases from V and 6 bases from J, with 12 bases in between. The CDR3 loop is CSARDVRGAEQYF. The CDR3 nucleotides read TGCAGTGCTAGAGATGTTCGGGGGGCCGAGCAGTACTTC.